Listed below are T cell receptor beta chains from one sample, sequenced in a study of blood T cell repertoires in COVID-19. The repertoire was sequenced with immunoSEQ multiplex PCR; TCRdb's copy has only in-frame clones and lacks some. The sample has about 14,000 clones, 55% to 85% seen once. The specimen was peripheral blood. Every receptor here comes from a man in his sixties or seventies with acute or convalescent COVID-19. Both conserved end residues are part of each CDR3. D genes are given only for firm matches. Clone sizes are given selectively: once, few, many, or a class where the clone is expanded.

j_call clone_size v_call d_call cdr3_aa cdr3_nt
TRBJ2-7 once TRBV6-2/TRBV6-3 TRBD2 CASSYRASGTYEQYF TGTGCCAGCAGTTACAGGGCTAGCGGCACCTACGAGCAGTACTTC
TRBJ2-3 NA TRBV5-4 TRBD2 CASSLAGGVSTDTQYF TGTGCCAGCAGCTTGGCCGGGGGGGTTAGCACAGATACGCAGTATTTT
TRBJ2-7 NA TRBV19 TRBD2 CASSAGEGSLYEQYF TGTGCCAGTAGTGCCGGGGAGGGGTCTCTCTACGAGCAGTACTTC
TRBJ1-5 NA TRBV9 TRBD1 CASSVRGQGQPQHF TGTGCCAGCAGCGTCAGGGGGCAGGGACAGCCCCAGCATTTT
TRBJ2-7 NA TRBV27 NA CATSSGLSYEQYF TGTGCCACCTCCTCGGGTCTCTCCTACGAGCAGTACTTC
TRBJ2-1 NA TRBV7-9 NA CASSLAIQANEQFF TGTGCCAGCAGCTTAGCGATCCAGGCCAATGAGCAGTTCTTC
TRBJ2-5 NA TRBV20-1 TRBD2 CSASKGSGEETQYF TGCAGTGCTAGTAAAGGTAGCGGGGAAGAGACCCAGTACTTC
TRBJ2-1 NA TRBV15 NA CATSRNDQGLSYNEQFF TGTGCCACCAGCAGAAACGATCAGGGTCTCTCCTACAATGAGCAGTTCTTC
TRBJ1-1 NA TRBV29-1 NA CSVAGANTEAFF TGCAGCGTTGCAGGGGCGAACACTGAAGCTTTCTTT
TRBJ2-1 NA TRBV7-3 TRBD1 CASSSDRDRGGNEQFF TGTGCCAGCAGCTCGGACCGGGACAGGGGGGGGAATGAGCAGTTCTTC
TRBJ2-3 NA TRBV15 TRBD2 CATTWRTSGAQYF TGTGCCACCACCTGGAGGACTAGCGGGGCACAGTATTTT
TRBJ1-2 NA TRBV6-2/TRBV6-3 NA CASSYSGALGGYTF TGTGCCAGCAGTTACTCGGGGGCTTTAGGCGGCTACACCTTC
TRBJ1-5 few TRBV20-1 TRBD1 CSASLQGGLNQPQHF TGCAGTGCTAGTCTACAGGGGGGCCTCAATCAGCCCCAGCATTTT
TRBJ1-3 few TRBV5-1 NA CASSLDRSAGNTIYF TGCGCCAGCAGCCTGGACAGATCGGCTGGAAACACCATATATTTT
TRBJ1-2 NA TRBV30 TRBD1 CAWSVPGGFSYGYTF TGTGCCTGGAGTGTCCCAGGGGGCTTTAGCTATGGCTACACCTTC
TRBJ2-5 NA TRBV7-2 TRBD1 CASSHGQEETQYF TGTGCCAGCAGCCACGGACAGGAAGAGACCCAGTACTTC
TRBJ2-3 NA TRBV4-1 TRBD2 CASSQLAGGTDTQYF TGCGCCAGCAGCCAGCTGGCGGGGGGAACAGATACGCAGTATTTT
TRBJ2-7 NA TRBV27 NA CASSLLGGSYEQYF TGTGCCAGCAGTTTACTGGGGGGCTCCTACGAGCAGTACTTC
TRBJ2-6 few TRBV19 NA CASRRAGANVLTF TGTGCCAGTAGGAGGGCTGGGGCCAACGTCCTGACTTTC
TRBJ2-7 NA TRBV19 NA CASSMYSGSAYEQYF TGTGCCAGTAGTATGTACTCAGGGTCAGCCTACGAGCAGTACTTC
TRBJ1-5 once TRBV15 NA CATSRRGFNQPQHF TGTGCCACCAGCAGGCGGGGCTTCAATCAGCCCCAGCATTTT
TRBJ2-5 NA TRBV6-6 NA CASQPQAGANQYF TGTGCCAGCCAACCCCAGGCTGGGGCGAACCAGTACTTC
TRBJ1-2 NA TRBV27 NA CASRPPGGRNGYTF TGTGCCAGCAGACCGCCGGGAGGTCGAAATGGCTACACCTTC
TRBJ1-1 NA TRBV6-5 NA CASRRQVGMNTEAFF TGTGCCAGCAGGAGACAGGTTGGGATGAACACTGAAGCTTTCTTT
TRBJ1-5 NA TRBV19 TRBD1 CASNDRARDQPQHF TGTGCCAGTAACGACAGGGCGAGGGATCAGCCCCAGCATTTT
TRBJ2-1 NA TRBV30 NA CAWSGGPYERQFF TGTGCCTGGAGTGGAGGGCCCTACGAGAGGCAGTTCTTC
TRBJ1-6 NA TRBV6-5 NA CASRQGYNSPLHF TGTGCCAGCAGACAGGGATATAATTCACCCCTCCACTTT
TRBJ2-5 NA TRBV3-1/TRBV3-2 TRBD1 CASSPGQGQETQYF TGTGCCAGCAGCCCCGGACAGGGACAAGAGACCCAGTACTTC
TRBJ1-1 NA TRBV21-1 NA CASSKDSYTEAFF TGTGCCAGCAGCAAGGACAGTTACACTGAAGCTTTCTTT
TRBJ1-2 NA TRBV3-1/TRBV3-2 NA CASSPEVGGGYTF TGTGCCAGCAGCCCAGAGGTGGGAGGTGGCTACACCTTC
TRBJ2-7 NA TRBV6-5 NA CASSLERKSVYEQYF TGTGCCAGCAGTTTAGAGCGGAAAAGCGTCTACGAGCAGTACTTC
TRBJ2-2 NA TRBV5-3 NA CARSLGGGRANTGELFF TGTGCCAGAAGCTTGGGAGGCGGCCGCGCGAACACCGGGGAGCTGTTTTTT
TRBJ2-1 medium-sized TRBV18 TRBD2 CASSPPSGGAYNEQFF TGTGCCAGCTCACCACCTAGCGGGGGGGCCTACAATGAGCAGTTCTTC
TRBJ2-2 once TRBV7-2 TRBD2 CASSLRTSGSTGELFF TGTGCCAGCAGCCTCCGGACTAGCGGGAGTACCGGGGAGCTGTTTTTT
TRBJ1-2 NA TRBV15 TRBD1 CATSRPGTGKGGYTF TGTGCCACCAGCAGACCAGGGACAGGGAAGGGTGGCTACACCTTC
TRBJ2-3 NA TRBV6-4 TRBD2 CASSVGAGVTDTQYF TGTGCCAGCAGTGTTGGAGCGGGGGTGACAGATACGCAGTATTTT
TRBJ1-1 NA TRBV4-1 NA CASSQGGGLEAFF TGCGCCAGCAGCCAAGGGGGGGGACTGGAAGCTTTCTTT
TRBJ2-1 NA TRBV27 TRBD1 CASSLLQGTHNEQFF TGTGCCAGCAGTTTATTACAGGGGACCCACAATGAGCAGTTCTTC
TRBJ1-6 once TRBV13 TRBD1 CASSPPRDRANSPLHF TGTGCCAGCAGCCCACCGAGAGACAGGGCCAATTCACCCCTCCACTTT
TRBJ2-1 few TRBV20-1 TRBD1 CSATEDRGLGPFF TGCAGTGCTACTGAGGACAGGGGGCTCGGCCCGTTCTTC
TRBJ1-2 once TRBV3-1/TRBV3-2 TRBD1 CASSPIQGYGYTF TGTGCCAGCAGCCCCATACAGGGGTATGGCTACACCTTC
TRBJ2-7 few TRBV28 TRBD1 CASGPVGTALYEQYF TGTGCCAGCGGCCCCGTCGGGACAGCACTCTACGAGCAGTACTTC
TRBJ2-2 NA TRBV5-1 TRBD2 CASSSLAGVGTGELFF TGCGCCAGCAGCTCCTTAGCGGGGGTCGGCACCGGGGAGCTGTTTTTT
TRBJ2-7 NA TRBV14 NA CASSQAVVKEQYF TGTGCCAGCAGCCAAGCAGTCGTAAAGGAGCAGTACTTC
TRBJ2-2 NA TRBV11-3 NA CASNPGMGTGELFF TGTGCCAGCAACCCAGGGATGGGCACCGGGGAGCTGTTTTTT
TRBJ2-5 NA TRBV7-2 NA CASSLRGQEGTQRGETQYF TGTGCCAGCAGCTTAAGGGGTCAGGAAGGGACCCAAAGGGGGGAGACCCAGTACTTC
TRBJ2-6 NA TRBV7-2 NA CASSLRGSVGANVLTF TGTGCCAGCAGCTTAAGGGGTTCGGTTGGGGCCAACGTCCTGACTTTC
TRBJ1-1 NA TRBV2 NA CATQQGWNTEAFF TGTGCCACCCAACAGGGATGGAACACTGAAGCTTTCTTT
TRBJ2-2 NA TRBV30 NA CAWSGRNTGELFF TGTGCCTGGAGTGGTCGGAACACCGGGGAGCTGTTTTTT
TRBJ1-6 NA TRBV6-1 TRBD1 CASSDDRGRNSPLHF TGTGCCAGCAGTGACGACAGGGGGCGCAACTCACCCCTCCACTTT
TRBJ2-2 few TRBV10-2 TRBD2 CASSYGTSGVNTGELFF TGCGCCAGCAGCTACGGGACTAGCGGAGTGAACACCGGGGAGCTGTTTTTT
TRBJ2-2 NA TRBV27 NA CASSRAFRFTGELFF TGTGCCAGCAGCCGAGCGTTTAGGTTCACCGGGGAGCTGTTTTTT
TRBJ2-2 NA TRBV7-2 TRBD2 CASSSRGLEANTGELFF TGTGCCAGCAGCTCCCGCGGACTAGAGGCTAACACCGGGGAGCTGTTTTTT
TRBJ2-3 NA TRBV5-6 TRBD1 CASSTGTGGIADTQYF TGTGCCAGCAGCACCGGGACAGGGGGTATTGCAGATACGCAGTATTTT
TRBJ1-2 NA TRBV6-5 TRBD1 CASRTPGQGAYGYTF TGTGCCAGCAGAACTCCGGGACAGGGGGCTTATGGCTACACCTTC
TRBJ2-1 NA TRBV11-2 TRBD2 CASSSPLAASSYNEQFF TGTGCCAGCAGCTCCCCCCTAGCGGCGAGCTCCTACAATGAGCAGTTCTTC
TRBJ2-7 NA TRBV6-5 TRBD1 CASSYSGTGQREQYF TGTGCCAGCAGTTACTCAGGGACAGGGCAGCGCGAGCAGTACTTC
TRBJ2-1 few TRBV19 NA CASTTVEGSYNEQFF TGTGCCAGTACGACTGTGGAGGGGTCCTACAATGAGCAGTTCTTC
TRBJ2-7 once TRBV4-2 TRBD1 CASSLGDSTYEQYF TGTGCCAGCAGCCTCGGGGACAGTACCTACGAGCAGTACTTC
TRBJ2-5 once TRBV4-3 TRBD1 CASSMNRGRETQYF TGCGCCAGCAGCATGAACAGGGGGCGGGAGACCCAGTACTTC